Listed below are T cell receptor beta chains from one sample, sequenced in a study of cytomegalovirus exposure and HLA in healthy donors. Sequencing used immunoSEQ multiplex PCR; TCRdb keeps in-frame clones, though not all of them. Here the sample spans 190,000 or so clones, less than 90% being singletons. Sequenced material: PBMCs. The receptor set was obtained from a man in his fifties in good health and CMV-seronegative. The CDR3 runs from the conserved cysteine through the conserved F or W. The order of the fields is J gene, CDR3 length, V gene, CDR3 protein.

J: TRBJ2-1
length: 16
V: TRBV11-2
CDR3: CASSLERAGAWNEQFF

J: TRBJ2-4
length: 14
V: TRBV28
CDR3: CASSASGAKNIQYF

J: TRBJ2-7
length: 15
V: TRBV6-1
CDR3: CASREGLAGNYEQYF

J: TRBJ2-1
length: 16
V: TRBV29-1
CDR3: CSGSQRRESSYNEQFF

J: TRBJ1-1
length: 14
V: TRBV10-3
CDR3: CAISDRQRVTEAFF

J: TRBJ1-1
length: 15
V: TRBV21-1
CDR3: CASSKRTQGDTEAFF

J: TRBJ1-1
length: 17
V: TRBV19
CDR3: CASSTLQGATRNTEAFF

J: TRBJ1-2
length: 13
V: TRBV4-1
CDR3: CASSQAAGYGYTF

J: TRBJ2-1
length: 14
V: TRBV9
CDR3: CASNRDSSYNEQFF

J: TRBJ1-2
length: 15
V: TRBV4-1
CDR3: CASSQDFRQGYGYTF

J: TRBJ2-5
length: 15
V: TRBV7-3
CDR3: CASSPPTSGQETQYF

J: TRBJ1-6
length: 15
V: TRBV5-1
CDR3: CASSSGTPNNSPLHF

J: TRBJ1-2
length: 11
V: TRBV30
CDR3: CAWSPSLGYTF

J: TRBJ1-4
length: 15
V: TRBV5-1
CDR3: CASGRGQGSNEKLFF

J: TRBJ2-5
length: 12
V: TRBV7-9
CDR3: CASSLPGETQYF

J: TRBJ1-4
length: 14
V: TRBV5-6
CDR3: CASSRTGVYEKLFF

J: TRBJ2-7
length: 16
V: TRBV9
CDR3: CASSVEAAGGPSEQYF

J: TRBJ1-1
length: 14
V: TRBV11-2
CDR3: CASSLTGRNTEAFF

J: TRBJ2-2
length: 16
V: TRBV19
CDR3: CASSITLAANTGELFF

J: TRBJ2-3
length: 16
V: TRBV7-3
CDR3: CASSLRGSGGGDTQYF

J: TRBJ2-7
length: 15
V: TRBV7-2
CDR3: CASSLGTSGVREQYF

J: TRBJ1-1
length: 13
V: TRBV14
CDR3: CASSQDGRKGAFF

J: TRBJ2-1
length: 14
V: TRBV9
CDR3: CASSSGQSYNEQFF

J: TRBJ2-7
length: 12
V: TRBV7-2
CDR3: CASLRGGYEQYF

J: TRBJ2-3
length: 15
V: TRBV19
CDR3: CASSWSGVTLDTQYF

J: TRBJ2-3
length: 16
V: TRBV7-2
CDR3: CASSLAGGGATDTQYF

J: TRBJ2-3
length: 11
V: TRBV7-2
CDR3: CASSITDTQYF

J: TRBJ1-4
length: 15
V: TRBV2
CDR3: CASIKSTGPNEKLFF

J: TRBJ1-6
length: 16
V: TRBV7-9
CDR3: CASSHSRGSYNSPLHF

J: TRBJ2-1
length: 14
V: TRBV29-1
CDR3: CSVSGQGLYNEQFF

J: TRBJ2-2
length: 15
V: TRBV11-2
CDR3: CASSLAHTNTGELFF

J: TRBJ2-5
length: 14
V: TRBV7-9
CDR3: CASSLVASGETQYF

J: TRBJ1-3
length: 15
V: TRBV6-5
CDR3: CASSYQGSSGNTIYF

J: TRBJ1-5
length: 17
V: TRBV6-1
CDR3: CASSEPNRGTGNQPQHF

J: TRBJ2-7
length: 14
V: TRBV18
CDR3: CASSQDRSTYEQYF

J: TRBJ2-1
length: 18
V: TRBV19
CDR3: CASSLRGGASGSWNEQFF

J: TRBJ2-7
length: 14
V: TRBV11-2
CDR3: CASSLDLGAYEQYF

J: TRBJ1-3
length: 12
V: TRBV10-3
CDR3: CAISSGRNTIYF

J: TRBJ2-2
length: 13
V: TRBV30
CDR3: CAWSVGGIGELFF

J: TRBJ2-5
length: 16
V: TRBV9
CDR3: CASSVGLAGGQETQYF

J: TRBJ1-3
length: 15
V: TRBV11-2
CDR3: CASSLTGRAGNTIYF

J: TRBJ2-7
length: 15
V: TRBV19
CDR3: CASSKGTSGAYEQYF

J: TRBJ2-1
length: 14
V: TRBV18
CDR3: CASSPLLAGDVQFF

J: TRBJ2-1
length: 17
V: TRBV2
CDR3: CARQRHSSGGGFDEQFF

J: TRBJ1-2
length: 15
V: TRBV4-3
CDR3: CASSQLLNGEGGYTF

J: TRBJ2-3
length: 11
V: TRBV20-1
CDR3: CSATRSGVRYF

J: TRBJ2-7
length: 13
V: TRBV14
CDR3: CASSQGGPYEQYF

J: TRBJ2-3
length: 18
V: TRBV9
CDR3: CASSSGLQRRRSTDTQYF

J: TRBJ2-5
length: 19
V: TRBV4-3
CDR3: CASSQTTGLAGPLQETQYF

J: TRBJ2-2
length: 15
V: TRBV11-2
CDR3: CASSPQGATTGELFF

J: TRBJ2-7
length: 13
V: TRBV6-5
CDR3: CASTGTGYYEQYF

J: TRBJ1-5
length: 13
V: TRBV6-5
CDR3: CAGAGGFNQPQHF

J: TRBJ2-3
length: 15
V: TRBV5-1
CDR3: CASSIGQSSTDTQYF